One sample yielded the 26 T cell receptor beta chains listed below, sequenced in a study of T cell changes during pregnancy in multiple sclerosis. The table came from immunoSEQ multiplex PCR; TCRdb's copy has only in-frame clones and leaves some out. This sample has tens of thousands of clones, with about nine tenths found just once. This material consisted of CD4+ T cells from peripheral blood mononuclear cells, taken after pregnancy. The origin of the receptors is a female donor in good health, enrolled as a control in a pregnancy study.

The chain links TRBV18 to TRBJ2-7; TRBD2 is a possible D gene (6 bases). Germline loops: CDR1 KGHSH, CDR2 LQKENI. The CDR3 contains 17 residues. Trimming took off 1 base at V and 6 bases at J, with 22 bases between the two ends. CDR3 DNA: TGTGCCAGCTCACCACTGTTGCGTGGAGGGCTGGTCTCCGAGCAGTACTTC. Amino acid sequence: CASSPLLRGGLVSEQYF.

The V gene is TRBV7-9, the J gene TRBJ1-2; 9 bases fit TRBD1. V dropped 5 bases and J dropped 2; count of bases not matched to a gene: 6. The CDR3 has 15 residues. Looked up from germline, CDR1 is SEHNR and CDR2 is FQNEAQ (reference sequence). The CDR3 reads CASSAPGTGNYGYTF. The DNA for the CDR3 is TGTGCCAGCAGCGCACCCGGGACAGGGAACTATGGCTACACCTTC.

This sequence joins TRBV11-3 and TRBJ1-5; the D gene is possibly TRBD1 (5 bases). V was cut by 6 bases and J by 4 bases, with 10 bases left in between. In germline, CDR1 is SGHNT, CDR2 YENEEA. The CDR3 has 13 residues. DNA of the CDR3: TGTGCCAGCAGTTCTGGGGGGAATCAGCCCCAGCATTTT. Translating gives CASSSGGNQPQHF.

The chain combines TRBV7-8 with TRBJ1-5; a weak D match, TRBD1 (5 bases). Looked up from germline, CDR1 is SGHVS and CDR2 is FQNEAQ. Trimming pared 5 bases from V and 7 bases from J, leaving 12 bases between. The CDR3 is 13 residues long. Here the CDR3 reads CASSPTQDQPQHF. Here the CDR3 DNA reads TGTGCCAGCAGCCCCACACAGGACCAGCCCCAGCATTTT.

The chain links TRBV7-8 to TRBJ1-2, with D unclear. V lost 4 bases and J lost 7, with 16 bases in between. Per the germline V gene, CDR1 is SGHVS and CDR2 is FQNEAQ. CDR3 length: 14 amino acids. CDR3 nucleotides: TGTGCCAGCAGCTCCCCCCGGGGAGAGGCTGGCTACACCTTC. This sequence encodes CASSSPRGEAGYTF.

V usage is TRBV25-1 and J usage is TRBJ2-5; TRBD1 matches 10 bases. Unmatched junction bases numbered 10, after V lost 4 bases and J lost 5 bases. CDR3 length: 16 amino acids. The germline gives CDR1 MGHDK, CDR2 SYGVNS. In DNA form, the CDR3 reads TGTGCCAGCAGTGGTCCGGGACAGGGGTATAGGGAGACCCAGTACTTC. Its translation: CASSGPGQGYRETQYF.

Regarding this clone: In the same sample, other DNA sequences code for this CDR3. The V and J genes are TRBV5-1 and TRBJ2-5; TRBD1 aligns across 8 bases. Trimming cost V 3 bases and J 1 base; bases outside gene matches: 2. The CDR3 loop spans 14 amino acids. Germline CDR1 reads SGHRS; CDR2 reads YFSETQ. This CDR3 reads CASSSGQGQETQYF. DNA of the CDR3: TGCGCCAGCAGCTCCGGACAGGGCCAAGAGACCCAGTACTTC.

The chain joins TRBV30 to TRBJ2-1; TRBD2 aligns across 8 bases. Per germline, CDR1 GTSNPN and CDR2 SVGIG (reference sequence). V shed 0 bases, J shed 2 bases, and the junction held 3 bases outside the gene matches. CDR3 length equals 15 residues. The CDR3 loop reads CAWSVYGGAYNEQFF. CDR3 sequence (DNA): TGTGCCTGGAGTGTATACGGGGGGGCCTACAATGAGCAGTTCTTC.

The chain uses TRBV5-8 and TRBJ2-5; D is ambiguous. V was shortened by 3 bases and J by 5 bases, with 5 bases between the two germline ends. Germline-derived CDR1 and CDR2 are SGHTS and YDEGEE. The CDR3 extends over 11 amino acids. The CDR3 DNA reads TGTGCCAGCAGCTCGGGTGAGACCCAGTACTTC. Translation gives CASSSGETQYF. Full variable domain (remainder filled in from reference TRBV5-8 and TRBJ2-5): EAGVTQSPTHLIKTRGQQATLRCSPISGHTSVYWYQQALGLGLQFLLWYDEGEERNRGNFPPRFSGRQFPNYSSELNVNALELEDSALYLCASSSGETQYFGPGTRLLVL.

The chain links TRBV5-1 to TRBJ2-5; 14 nucleotides match TRBD2. Germline V CDR1 and CDR2: SGHRS, YFSETQ. Trimming cost V 0 bases and J 4 bases; bases outside gene matches: 2. The CDR3 extends over 16 amino acids. The CDR3 sequence is CASSLDGTSGRETQYF. The CDR3 nucleotides read TGCGCCAGCAGCTTGGATGGGACTAGCGGGAGAGAGACCCAGTACTTC.

The chain links TRBV18 to TRBJ2-2, with 11 bases identical to TRBD2. Germline CDR1 and CDR2: KGHSH and LQKENI. This CDR3 is 18 amino acids long. Trimming took 3 bases from V and 6 from J; bases not matched to a gene: 12. The CDR3 DNA reads TGTGCCAGCTCACCCGCAATCACAACTAGCGGGAGATCCGGGGAGCTGTTTTTT. Protein product: CASSPAITTSGRSGELFF. Drawing the rest from reference TRBV18 and TRBJ2-2, the complete variable domain is NAGVMQNPRHLVRRRGQEARLRCSPMKGHSHVYWYRQLPEEGLKFMVYLQKENIIDESGMPKERFSAEFPKEGPSILRIQQVVRGDSAAYFCASSPAITTSGRSGELFFGEGSRLTVL.

The chain is built from TRBV5-1 and TRBJ1-1; TRBD1 matches 8 bases. CDR1 and CDR2 from the germline V gene are SGHRS and YFSETQ. CDR3 length equals 12 residues. Losses at the gene ends were 4 bases for V and 12 bases for J; bases not matched to a gene: 8. As DNA, the CDR3 is TGCGCCAGCAGCCCCCCGGACAGGGTAACTTTCTTT. This sequence encodes CASSPPDRVTFF.

The rearrangement links TRBV5-1 to TRBJ1-4, with a possible D match to TRBD1 (6 bases). The ends were cut back, 4 bases at V and 5 bases at J, with 18 bases in the middle. CDR3 length equals 16 residues. Germline loops: CDR1 SGHRS, CDR2 YFSETQ. CDR3 nucleotide sequence: TGCGCCAGCAGCCTTTCGACAGGTCCTCCGAATGAAAAACTGTTTTTT. Its protein is CASSLSTGPPNEKLFF.

J is TRBJ2-1 and V is TRBV19, with a possible D match to TRBD2 (6 bases). Germline CDR1 reads LNHDA; CDR2 reads SQIVND (reference sequence). Trimming shortened V by 5 bases and J by 3 bases, and 11 bases separated the two germline ends. This CDR3 spans 14 amino acids. The CDR3 coding sequence is TGTGCCAGTAGTCCAAGACTAGTCTACAATGAGCAGTTCTTC. The encoded protein is CASSPRLVYNEQFF.

The V gene is TRBV5-6, the J gene TRBJ1-2; the match to TRBD1 covers 8 bases. The J segment lost 0 bases and the V segment lost 4 bases, leaving 8 bases of the junction unmatched. The CDR3 extends over 16 amino acids. Germline V gene lookup returns CDR1 SGHDT and CDR2 YYEEEE. This CDR3 is CASSQRQGIANYGYTF. In DNA form, the CDR3 reads TGTGCCAGCAGCCAAAGACAGGGGATAGCTAACTATGGCTACACCTTC.

The chain has TRBV5-1 and TRBJ2-3, with 11 bases that match TRBD1. Germline CDR1 SGHRS, CDR2 YFSETQ. The CDR3 has 15 amino acids. With V trimmed by 4 bases and J by 3 bases, 4 bases remained unmatched. The CDR3 sequence: CASSEDRGRTDTQYF. The CDR3 nucleotides read TGCGCCAGCAGCGAGGACAGGGGGCGAACAGATACGCAGTATTTT.

The V gene is TRBV6-5, the J gene TRBJ1-1; D is possibly TRBD1 (6 bases). Germline CDR1 MNHEY, CDR2 SVGAGI. Trimming removed 4 bases from V and 4 bases from J, with 19 bases in between. This CDR3 is 16 amino acids long. The CDR3 nucleotides read TGTGCCAGCAGTTCCCGAGGGAGGGGGGAACCCACTGAAGCTTTCTTT. It yields the protein CASSSRGRGEPTEAFF.

V and J are TRBV11-2 and TRBJ2-2; TRBD1 is a possible D gene (5 bases). CDR1 is SGHAT, CDR2 FQNNGV, per germline. Trimming took 8 bases from V and 11 from J, leaving 12 bases between them. The CDR3 sequence is 11 residues long. CDR3 amino acids: CASRLGAELFF. Written as DNA, the CDR3 is TGTGCCAGCCGCCTTGGGGCTGAGCTGTTTTTT. Full variable domain (outside the CDR3, taken from reference TRBV11-2 and TRBJ2-2): EAGVAQSPRYKIIEKRQSVAFWCNPISGHATLYWYQQILGQGPKLLIQFQNNGVVDDSQLPKDRFSAERLKGVDSTLKIQPAKLEDSAVYLCASRLGAELFFGEGSRLTVL.

The chain carries TRBV23-1 and TRBJ2-7, with D perhaps matching TRBD1 (6 bases). TRBV23-1 is treated as an ORF (open reading frame) with a function not yet certain. V was clipped by 0 bases and J by 7 bases, with 19 bases between them. The CDR3 extends over 16 amino acids. The CDR3 DNA reads as TGCGCCAGCAGTCAATCGATGAGACAGGTTTCATATGAGCAGTACTTC. It encodes CASSQSMRQVSYEQYF.

The J gene is TRBJ2-6, the V gene TRBV2; 10 bases match TRBD1. The V gene's germline CDR1 is SNHLY and CDR2 FYNNEI. The ends lost 5 bases at V and 3 bases at J; junction bases unmatched: 7. The CDR3 runs to 17 residues. The CDR3 DNA reads as TGTGCCAGCAGTAGGGACAGGGGAAACTTTGGGGCCAACGTCCTGACTTTC. This codes for CASSRDRGNFGANVLTF.

The CDR3 region is CASSFGLNTEAFF. In DNA, the CDR3 is TGTGCCAGCAGCTTTGGGCTGAACACTGAAGCTTTCTTT. The chain couples TRBV11-2 to TRBJ1-1; D gene uncertain. The CDR3 spans 13 residues. Trimming cost V 3 bases and J 0 bases, with 5 bases left between them. Germline assignment: CDR1 SGHAT and CDR2 FQNNGV.

Points on this clone: One end of the junction fails to match germline, which may point to a read error. The V and J genes are TRBV30 and TRBJ1-2; D may be TRBD1 (5 bases). The germline V gene has CDR1 GTSNPN and CDR2 SVGIG (reference sequence). The CDR3 is 8 residues long. This chain's CDR3 is CAWSWGHF. CDR3 bases: TGTGCCTGGAGTTGGGGCCACTTC.

The chain uses TRBV15 and TRBJ2-5; TRBD1 aligns across 7 bases. The CDR3 spans 15 residues. CDR1 LNHNV and CDR2 YYDKDF come from the germline V gene (reference sequence). The V gene end was trimmed by 4 bases and the J gene end by 2 bases; junction bases not matched to a gene: 7. CDR3: CATSIQAQGQETQYF. The DNA of the CDR3 is TGTGCCACCAGCATCCAGGCACAGGGGCAAGAGACCCAGTACTTC.

This clone was found once. The gene calls are TRBV6-1 and TRBJ1-1, with unresolved D. CDR3 length: 14 residues. From germline, CDR1 is MNHNS and CDR2 SASEGT. The ends were cut back, 3 bases at V and 6 bases at J, with 14 bases in the middle. This CDR3 is CASSENTGSSEAFF. In DNA form, the CDR3 reads TGTGCCAGCAGTGAGAACACGGGGTCCTCTGAAGCTTTCTTT.

This clone has just one count. This chain uses TRBV29-1 with TRBJ2-7, with 8 bases fitting TRBD2. CDR1 is SQVTM and CDR2 is ANQGSEA in the germline V gene. Trimming took 7 bases from V and 11 from J; bases not matched to a gene: 13. This CDR3 contains 12 residues. In DNA form, the CDR3 reads TGCAGCGGGACCGTCGGGGGGGCAGTGGAGTACTTC. Amino acid sequence: CSGTVGGAVEYF.

The rearrangement uses TRBV6-5 and TRBJ2-5; 8 bases are shared with TRBD1. Germline loops: CDR1 MNHEY, CDR2 SVGAGI. The CDR3 runs to 16 residues. V gave up 0 bases and J gave up 7 bases; unmatched junction bases: 10. The CDR3 is CASSYSTGQGAGTQYF. The CDR3 DNA sequence: TGTGCCAGCAGTTACTCGACCGGACAGGGTGCGGGGACCCAGTACTTC.